This T cell receptor beta chain was sequenced during a study of OX40 agonist ivuxolimab in advanced cancers. On the study more broadly: The dose-escalation group included hepatocellular carcinoma, melanoma, renal cell carcinoma and head and neck cancer. Partial responses were seen in three patients, one with hepatocellular carcinoma and two with cutaneous melanoma. Points from the study as a whole: At 0.1 to 3.0 mg/kg, clonal expansion of CD4+ and CD8+ blood T cells had occurred by week 6.

Produced via immunoSEQ multiplex PCR; TCRdb's table is partial and in-frame only. The sample consists of around 76,000 clones, roughly 91% of them appearing once. Germline V gene lookup returns CDR1 WSHSY and CDR2 SAAADI. The CDR3 spans 15 residues. V was pared by 5 bases and J by 1 base, with 4 bases of the junction left unmatched. As regards this clone: Its antigen is not known.

The clonotype was recovered from an adult with an advanced solid tumor such as melanoma, head and neck, liver or kidney cancer. The specimen comprised CD4+ or CD8+ T cells sorted from blood, sampled in a trial of the OX40 agonist ivuxolimab. V usage is TRBV10-2 and J usage is TRBJ2-3, with TRBD1 matching 9 bases. CDR3 residues: CASSSTGGGTDTQYF. The DNA of the CDR3 is TGCGCCAGCAGTTCAACAGGGGGCGGCACAGATACGCAGTATTTT.